This TCR beta chain was observed in a study of T cells in women clearing cervical HPV infection (dated by TCRdb to 2016 to 2019). In the study overall: The cases were some 26 women with histologically confirmed HPV16-related CIN3 or worse, and 2 of those women had invasive cancers. Blood from cases was drawn at the visit where the lesion was first identified, while blood from controls was drawn once the infection was no longer detected. HLA typing was available for only a few women, so HLA type could not be excluded as a confounder. Five blinded duplicates per group were added as quality controls, so that 60 or so samples were obtained: some 50 participants and some 10 replicates. In the parent cohort, 10,000 to 11,000 women aged 18 or older were enrolled in Guanacaste, Costa Rica, during about 1993 to 1994 and then followed for approximately seven years. This exploratory proof-of-principle case-control study, nested within the Guanacaste HPV Natural History Study in Costa Rica, compared TCR repertoires among women with different cervical HPV16 outcomes. The approximately 25 controls were women who cleared a single incident HPV16 infection within 12 months without developing precancer or cancer. Among cases, blood sampling occurred a median of about 150 days after lesion detection, with an interquartile range of about 80 to 200 days. Cases and controls were matched on year of sample collection and on age within five years. Cases had a median age of roughly 35 years compared with 38 for controls, and baseline characteristics showed no significant differences between the groups. Paper-wide results and their limitations: Whether associations preceded infection or resulted from infection could not be shown with the cross-sectional design, and effector/memory subsets and HPV-specific T cells were not isolated. Cases had lower TRBV6-7 relative abundance than controls (around 0.11% versus 0.15%; Bonferroni P = 0.0008). T-cell numbers per sample were unknown, so richness differences could reflect varying T-cell content rather than repertoire biology. By combining richness with V gene abundances, random forest classifiers separated cases from controls with an estimated AUC of roughly 0.8. TCR repertoire richness was significantly higher in CIN3+ cases than in controls across sequencing depths, while evenness did not differ.

Using the immunoSEQ assay, multiplex PCR amplified TCR beta CDR3 regions from an average of roughly 1,100 ng of genomic DNA per sample. Primer bias was corrected in the assay by using a complete synthetic TCR repertoire to establish an amplification baseline. Amplicons were sequenced on the Illumina platform. The original pipeline was this. Error correction of the sequences involved clustering with frequency ratios plus a modified nearest-neighbor algorithm, after which the sequences were analyzed in the immunoSEQ Analyzer using IMGT gene definitions. At each rarefaction depth, TCR richness and evenness were averaged over 20 rarefaction repeats, and samples with fewer sequences than the depth were excluded. Relative abundances of V, D and J genes were compared between groups using Wilcoxon rank sum tests, with FDR correction applied. In the blinded duplicates, the intraclass correlation was 95.6% for TCR richness and averaged approximately 82% across around 66 gene segments. This is the immuneACCESS table as TCRdb keeps it, with only in-frame sequences that have V and J called. A part of the clones is gone; compared with another copy, unresolved V genes explain less than half, and the rest is unexplained. V, J and clone size were drawn from that table, and D and trimming were deduced from the DNA. This specimen's table enumerates 25,000 to 35,000 clones. The ten top clones hold more than 4% of the sample.

CDR1 and CDR2 are read off the germline V gene as KGHSH and LQKENI. CDR3 length: 16 amino acids, cysteine to phenylalanine. Sequencing covers 39 bases of the CDR3, shown here with the frame starting at base 1. V trim: 5 bases; J trim: 1 base; unmatched bases: 5. Every participant had a single incident cervical HPV16 infection, and prevalent HPV16 infections were excluded. Cervical HPV DNA was detected by MY09/MY11 PCR and genotyped by dot-blot hybridization. Roughly 15 mL of heparinized blood were centrifuged, and the buffy coat was aliquoted, frozen at -30°C, then stored at -80°C. QIAGEN kits were used to extract genomic DNA from buffy coat specimens. As to this clone: Its specific antigen is unknown. The read comes to an end 3 residues before the CDR3 does, leaving the germline J gene to fill in the end.

The source is a woman between 18 and 70 years old with a cervical HPV16 infection that either progressed to CIN3+ or cleared (not recorded which). Material for sequencing was blood buffy coat. The chain was built from TRBV18 and TRBJ2-2; the central 9 bases match TRBD2. The CDR3 protein is CASSSGLARNTGELFF. CDR3 DNA, as far as it was read: TGTGCCAGCTCATCCGGACTAGCGAGGAACACCGGGGAG.